The 16 T cell receptor beta chains in this list originate from one sample, sequenced in a study of T cells in Graves' hyperthyroidism and ophthalmopathy. From RNA transcripts, TCR beta CDR3 regions were amplified. A first-round RT-PCR of the TCR CDR3 used the HTBI primer set. TCRdb reprocessed the multiplex PCR reads with MiXCR, giving one entry per CDR3 protein. The sample lists around 720,000 distinct CDR3 sequences, about 35% seen once, with 31% in the top ten. Sequenced: blood. These receptors were taken from a middle-aged woman with Graves' hyperthyroidism.

The rearrangement joins TRBV10-3 to TRBJ2-2; D is ambiguous. The CDR3 length is 15 residues. Trimming shortened V by 2 bases and J by 6 bases, and 13 bases separated the two germline ends. In germline, CDR1 is ENHRY, CDR2 SYGVKD. CDR3 in DNA: TGTGCCATCAGTGAGAAAGTGGATATTGCCGGGGAGCTGTTTTTT. Translating gives CAISEKVDIAGELFF.

The rearrangement uses TRBV11-1 and TRBJ1-1; D ambiguous. The V end lost 2 bases, the J end lost 4 bases, and 8 bases lay between the germline ends. The CDR3 loop spans 13 amino acids. CDR1 and CDR2 (germline): SGHAT, FQDESV (reference sequence). The CDR3 DNA follows: TGTGCCAGCAGCTTACAGGTTAGCACTGAAGCTTTCTTT. This translates into CASSLQVSTEAFF.

This sequence joins TRBV19 and TRBJ1-4, with TRBD1 identical over 7 bases. The ends lost 6 bases at V and 8 bases at J; junction bases unmatched: 15. The germline V gene has CDR1 LNHDA and CDR2 SQIVND (reference sequence). This CDR3 contains 16 residues. CDR3 nucleotide sequence: TGTGCCAGTAGCGGGGACAGTGTCCCCCTGGGGGAAAAACTGTTTTTT. Its translation: CASSGDSVPLGEKLFF.

This clonotype was detected a few times. The rearrangement joins TRBV4-1 to TRBJ1-6, with a possible D match to TRBD1 (5 bases). In germline, CDR1 is MGHRA, CDR2 YSYEKL. Trimming removed 5 bases from V and 6 bases from J, with 8 bases in between. This CDR3 is built from 13 residues. The CDR3 loop is CASSRTSNSPLHF. DNA for the CDR3: TGCGCCAGCAGCAGGACATCTAATTCACCCCTCCACTTT.

There are many counts of this clonotype. The CDR3 DNA sequence: TGCAGCGTTCCCAGGGGGTCTGAAGCTTTCTTT. It translates to CSVPRGSEAFF. This sequence joins TRBV29-1 and TRBJ1-1; 7 nucleotides agree with TRBD1. After removal of 5 bases from V and 6 bases from J, the junction contained 3 bases not matched to a gene. This CDR3 region has 11 residues. Germline V gene data show CDR1 as SQVTM and CDR2 as ANQGSEA.

V and J are TRBV5-6 and TRBJ2-5; 10 positions match TRBD1. V lost 4 bases to trimming and J lost 5 bases; unmatched junction nucleotides: 8. The CDR3 consists of 15 residues. Germline V gene sequence: CDR1 SGHDT, CDR2 YYEEEE. The chain's CDR3 is CASSAQGQGVETQYF. DNA of the CDR3: TGTGCCAGCAGCGCCCAAGGACAGGGGGTCGAGACCCAGTACTTC.

Worth noting for this clonotype: Relative to the germline gene, one junction end is altered; a read error may explain this. The chain carries TRBV10-3 and TRBJ1-5, with D maybe TRBD1 (6 bases). Germline V gene lookup returns CDR1 ENHRY and CDR2 SYGVKD. The CDR3 extends over 15 amino acids. The CDR3 here is CASSRGRAGDQPQHF. The CDR3 nucleotides read TGTGCCAGCAGTAGGGGTAGAGCAGGGGATCAGCCCCAGCATTTT.

The sample holds one count of this clonotype. Relative to the germline gene, one junction end is altered; a read error may explain this. The chain has TRBV12-3 or TRBV12-4 and TRBJ2-2, with 15 bases identical to TRBD2. There are 17 residues in the CDR3. Here the CDR3 DNA reads TGTGCCAGCGTTGCCGGACTAGCGGGAGGGAACACCGGGGAGCCGTTTTTT. Its translation: CASVAGLAGGNTGEPFF.

This clonotype was seen more than once but under ten times. This chain uses TRBV6-5 with TRBJ2-5; 10 nucleotides agree with TRBD1. Per germline, CDR1 MNHEY and CDR2 SVGAGI. This CDR3 has 14 residues. V shed 6 bases, J shed 5 bases, and the junction held 6 bases outside the gene matches. The CDR3 loop reads CASRTGGAMETQYF. CDR3 coding DNA: TGTGCCAGCAGGACAGGGGGCGCGATGGAGACCCAGTACTTC.

This clonotype was recorded a few times. DNA of the CDR3: TGTGCCAGTCAGTCCGCCCATCTGGGAACCTACGAGCAGTACTTC. As protein: CASQSAHLGTYEQYF. V gene TRBV6-2 or TRBV6-3 combines with J gene TRBJ2-7, with D unresolved. The CDR3 runs to 15 residues. Germline assignment: CDR1 MNHEY and CDR2 SVGEGT. V was trimmed by 9 bases and J by 2 bases, leaving 20 bases between them.

The V and J genes are TRBV19 and TRBJ1-5; TRBD1 is a possible D gene (6 bases). Trimming pared 0 bases from V and 2 bases from J, leaving 8 bases between. CDR3 length equals 15 residues. In germline, CDR1 is LNHDA, CDR2 SQIVND (reference sequence). The DNA for the CDR3 is TGTGCCAGTAGTATAGAATCAGGGGGCAATCAGCCCCAGCATTTT. Encoded protein: CASSIESGGNQPQHF.

This clonotype has at least ten counts. The chain is built from TRBV7-8 and TRBJ2-7, with D maybe TRBD1 (5 bases). V lost 2 bases and J lost 5, with 19 bases in between. Germline assignment: CDR1 SGHVS and CDR2 FQNEAQ. The CDR3 consists of 16 residues. DNA of the CDR3: TGTGCCAGCAGCTTAACGCTAGGGGCAGGGTGGGACGAGCAGTACTTC. Translated: CASSLTLGAGWDEQYF.

This clonotype appeared a few times. V gene TRBV7-9 combines with J gene TRBJ2-6; 7 nucleotides align to TRBD1. Germline CDR1 SEHNR, CDR2 FQNEAQ (reference sequence). This CDR3 is built from 17 residues. The V segment lost 6 bases and the J segment 1 base; nucleotides outside the gene matches: 9. CDR3 DNA sequence: TGTGCCAGCAGTTTCGGGACCAGGGGGTCTGGGGCCAACGTCCTGACTTTC. This codes for CASSFGTRGSGANVLTF.

The gene calls are TRBV30 and TRBJ1-5; D is uncertain. The V gene's germline CDR1 is GTSNPN and CDR2 SVGIG (reference sequence). The CDR3 has 13 residues. V was shortened by 0 bases and J by 6 bases, with 9 bases between the two germline ends. The chain's CDR3 is CAWSVLRGQPQHF. Written as DNA, the CDR3 is TGTGCCTGGAGTGTACTACGTGGTCAGCCCCAGCATTTT.

This rearrangement joins TRBV10-3 to TRBJ1-5, with a tentative D call TRBD1 (6 bases). In germline, CDR1 is ENHRY, CDR2 SYGVKD. The V end lost 4 bases, the J end lost 5 bases, and 12 bases lay between the germline ends. The CDR3 is 14 residues long. The CDR3 loop is CAISGQSGDQPQHF. The CDR3 DNA sequence: TGTGCCATCAGTGGTCAGTCAGGGGATCAGCCCCAGCATTTT.

The table lists this clonotype with many counts. The chain has TRBV29-1 and TRBJ1-2; tentative D call: TRBD1 (6 bases). There are 12 residues in the CDR3. CDR1 and CDR2 from the germline V gene are SQVTM and ANQGSEA. Between the trimmed V and J ends, which lost 6 bases and 4 bases, there was a span of 12 bases. CDR3: CSVGDTIYGYTF. As DNA, the CDR3 is TGCAGCGTGGGGGACACCATCTATGGCTACACCTTC.